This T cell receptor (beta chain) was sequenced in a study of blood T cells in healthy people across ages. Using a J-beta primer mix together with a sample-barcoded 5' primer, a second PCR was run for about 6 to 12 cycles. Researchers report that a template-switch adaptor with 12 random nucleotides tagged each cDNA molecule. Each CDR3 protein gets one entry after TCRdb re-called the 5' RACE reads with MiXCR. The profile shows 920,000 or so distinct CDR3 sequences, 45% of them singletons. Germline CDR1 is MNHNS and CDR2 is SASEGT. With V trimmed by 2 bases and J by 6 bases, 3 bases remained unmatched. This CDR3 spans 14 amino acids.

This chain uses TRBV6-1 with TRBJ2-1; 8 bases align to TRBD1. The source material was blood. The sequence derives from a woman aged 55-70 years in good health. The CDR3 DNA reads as TGTGCCAGCAGTGAACCAGACAGGGGCAATGAGCAGTTCTTC. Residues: CASSEPDRGNEQFF.